The T cell receptor beta chain described here comes from a study of Tregs in tolerant kidney transplant recipients. Using immunoSEQ multiplex PCR, the repertoire was profiled, and TCRdb retains in-frame clones only, with some absent. The profile shows about 50,000 clones, approximately 89% of them singletons. Regarding the study as a whole: Biological reproducibility was not directly addressed, but technical replication error appeared minimal. Few patients were studied, so findings need validation in larger groups.

To note about this clone: No antigen is known for it.

This CDR3 region has 14 residues. From germline, CDR1 is LGHNA and CDR2 YSLEER. Trimming shortened V by 3 bases and J by 1 base, and 8 bases separated the two germline ends. The nonmyeloablative bone marrow transplants came from related graft donors, with transient mixed chimerism. The sequences come from CD8+ T cells from blood (PBMCs), collected 12 months after the transplant. This receptor was identified in a human patient who received a combined kidney and bone marrow transplant. Some T cells may arise from the graft donor. The V and J genes are TRBV4-3 and TRBJ2-3; a possible D gene is TRBD2 (5 bases). The CDR3 DNA follows: TGCGCCAGCAGCCAGGAGCGGCGCACAGATACGCAGTATTTT. Its protein is CASSQERRTDTQYF.